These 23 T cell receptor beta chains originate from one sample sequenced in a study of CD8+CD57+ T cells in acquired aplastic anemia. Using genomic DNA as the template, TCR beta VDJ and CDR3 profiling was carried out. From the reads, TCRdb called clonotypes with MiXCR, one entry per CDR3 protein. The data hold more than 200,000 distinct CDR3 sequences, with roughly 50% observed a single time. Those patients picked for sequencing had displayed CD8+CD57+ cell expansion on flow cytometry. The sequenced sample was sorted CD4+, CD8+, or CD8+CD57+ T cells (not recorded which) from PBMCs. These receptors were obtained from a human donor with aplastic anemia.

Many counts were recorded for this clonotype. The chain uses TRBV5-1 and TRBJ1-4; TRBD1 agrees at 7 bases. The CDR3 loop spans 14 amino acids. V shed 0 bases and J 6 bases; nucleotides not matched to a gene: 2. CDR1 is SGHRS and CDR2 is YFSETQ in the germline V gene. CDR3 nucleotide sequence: TGCGCCAGCAGCTTGGGAGGGGGCCATGAAAAACTGTTTTTT. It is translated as CASSLGGGHEKLFF.

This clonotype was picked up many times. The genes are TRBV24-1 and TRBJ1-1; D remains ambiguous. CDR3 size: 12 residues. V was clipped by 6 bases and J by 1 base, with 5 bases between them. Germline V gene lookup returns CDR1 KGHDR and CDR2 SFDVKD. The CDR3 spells CATSLGNTEAFF. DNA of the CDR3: TGTGCCACCAGTTTGGGGAACACTGAAGCTTTCTTT.

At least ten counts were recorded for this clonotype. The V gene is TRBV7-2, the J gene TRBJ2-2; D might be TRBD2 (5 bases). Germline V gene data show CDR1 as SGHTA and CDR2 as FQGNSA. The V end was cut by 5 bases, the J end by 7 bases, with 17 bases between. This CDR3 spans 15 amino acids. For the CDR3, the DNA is TGTGCCAGCAGCCCGTCGACGGGGTTCGGCGGGGAGCTGTTTTTT. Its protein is CASSPSTGFGGELFF.

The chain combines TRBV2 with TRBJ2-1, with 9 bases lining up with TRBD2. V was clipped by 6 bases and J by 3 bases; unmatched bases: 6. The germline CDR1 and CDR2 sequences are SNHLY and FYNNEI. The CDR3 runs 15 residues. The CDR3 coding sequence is TGTGCCAGCAGAACCTTAGCGGGGGACTACAATGAGCAGTTCTTC. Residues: CASRTLAGDYNEQFF.

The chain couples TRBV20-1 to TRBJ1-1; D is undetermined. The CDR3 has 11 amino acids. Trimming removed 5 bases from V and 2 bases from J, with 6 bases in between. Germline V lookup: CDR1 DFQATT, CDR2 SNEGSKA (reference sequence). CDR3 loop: CSAFGNTEAFF. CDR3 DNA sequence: TGCAGTGCTTTTGGAAACACTGAAGCTTTCTTT.

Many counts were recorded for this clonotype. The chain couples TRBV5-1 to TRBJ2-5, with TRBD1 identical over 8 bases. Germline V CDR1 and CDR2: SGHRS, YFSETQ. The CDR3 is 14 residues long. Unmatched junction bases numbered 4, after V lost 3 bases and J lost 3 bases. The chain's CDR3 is CASSYLQGEETQYF. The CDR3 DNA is TGCGCCAGCAGCTACTTACAGGGGGAAGAGACCCAGTACTTC. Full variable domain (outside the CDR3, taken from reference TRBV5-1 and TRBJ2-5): KAGVTQTPRYLIKTRGQQVTLSCSPISGHRSVSWYQQTPGQGLQFLFEYFSETQRNKGNFPGRFSGRQFSNSRSEMNVSTLELGDSALYLCASSYLQGEETQYFGPGTRLLVL.

The CDR3 DNA is TGCGCCAGCAGCTTGGATGTGGGGGAAACGCAATCAGCCCCTCTTGGTTGGGACTATGGCTACACCTTC. Protein sequence: CASSLDVGETQSAPLGWDYGYTF. J is TRBJ1-2 and V is TRBV5-1, with D possibly TRBD1 on 5 matching bases. The CDR3 has 23 residues. V was clipped by 0 bases and J by 3 bases, with 36 bases between them. Germline CDR1 SGHRS, CDR2 YFSETQ. Full variable domain (remainder filled in from reference TRBV5-1 and TRBJ1-2): KAGVTQTPRYLIKTRGQQVTLSCSPISGHRSVSWYQQTPGQGLQFLFEYFSETQRNKGNFPGRFSGRQFSNSRSEMNVSTLELGDSALYLCASSLDVGETQSAPLGWDYGYTFGSGTRLTVV.

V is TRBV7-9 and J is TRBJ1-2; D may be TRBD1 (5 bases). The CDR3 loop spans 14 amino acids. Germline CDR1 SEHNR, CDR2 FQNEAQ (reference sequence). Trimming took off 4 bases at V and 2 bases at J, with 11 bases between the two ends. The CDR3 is CASSSTTENYGYTF. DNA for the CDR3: TGTGCCAGCAGCTCGACGACAGAGAACTATGGCTACACCTTC.

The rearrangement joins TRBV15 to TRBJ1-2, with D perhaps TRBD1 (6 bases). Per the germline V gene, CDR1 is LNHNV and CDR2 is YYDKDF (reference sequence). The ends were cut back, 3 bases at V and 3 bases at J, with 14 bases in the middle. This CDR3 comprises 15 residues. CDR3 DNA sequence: TGTGCCACCAGCAGCCCCGCGGGGGCAGACTATGGCTACACCTTC. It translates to CATSSPAGADYGYTF.

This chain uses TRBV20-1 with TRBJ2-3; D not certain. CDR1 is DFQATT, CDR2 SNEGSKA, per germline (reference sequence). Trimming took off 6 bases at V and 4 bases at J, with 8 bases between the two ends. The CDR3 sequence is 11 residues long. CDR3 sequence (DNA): TGCAGTGCAGCACGGGCAGATACGCAGTATTTT. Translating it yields CSAARADTQYF.

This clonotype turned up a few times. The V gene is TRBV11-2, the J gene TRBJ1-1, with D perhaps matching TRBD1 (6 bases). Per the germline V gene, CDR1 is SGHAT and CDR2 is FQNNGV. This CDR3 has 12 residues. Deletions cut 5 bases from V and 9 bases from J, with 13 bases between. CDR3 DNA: TGTGCCAGCAGCCTAGGACAGTACCAAGCTTTCTTT. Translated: CASSLGQYQAFF.

In DNA, the CDR3 is TGTGCCAGCAGCGTAGGGAATAGGGGAGACGAGCAGTACTTC. Its protein product is CASSVGNRGDEQYF. This sequence joins TRBV9 and TRBJ2-7; D is possibly TRBD1 or TRBD2 (5 bases each). The CDR3 has 14 residues. Germline CDR1 is SGDLS and CDR2 is YYNGEE. The V end lost 0 bases, the J end lost 5 bases, and 12 bases lay between the germline ends.

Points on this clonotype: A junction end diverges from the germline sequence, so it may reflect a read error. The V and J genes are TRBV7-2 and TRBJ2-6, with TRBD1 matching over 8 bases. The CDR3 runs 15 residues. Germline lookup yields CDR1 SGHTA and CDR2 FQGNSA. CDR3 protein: CAGSTQGAGANVLTF. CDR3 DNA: TGTGCCGGCAGTACCCAGGGGGCCGGGGCCAACGTCCTGACTTTC.

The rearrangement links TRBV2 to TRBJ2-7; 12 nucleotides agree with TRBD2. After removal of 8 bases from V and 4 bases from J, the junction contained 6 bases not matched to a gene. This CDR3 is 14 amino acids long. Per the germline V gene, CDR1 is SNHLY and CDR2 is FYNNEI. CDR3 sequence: CASGLAGGRYEQYF. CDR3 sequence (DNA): TGTGCCAGCGGGCTAGCGGGAGGGAGGTACGAGCAGTACTTC.

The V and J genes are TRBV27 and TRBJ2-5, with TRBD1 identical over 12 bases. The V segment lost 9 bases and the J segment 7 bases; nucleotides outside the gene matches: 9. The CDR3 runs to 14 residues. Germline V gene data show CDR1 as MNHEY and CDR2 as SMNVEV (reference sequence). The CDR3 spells CARSEGQGARTQYF. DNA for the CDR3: TGTGCCAGAAGTGAGGGACAGGGGGCGCGGACCCAGTACTTC.

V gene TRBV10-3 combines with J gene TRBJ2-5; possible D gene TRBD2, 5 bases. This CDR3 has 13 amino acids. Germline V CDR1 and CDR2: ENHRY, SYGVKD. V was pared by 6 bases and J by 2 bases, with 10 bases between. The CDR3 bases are TGTGCCATCAGGCGGGTGGCTCAAGAGACCCAGTACTTC. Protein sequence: CAIRRVAQETQYF.

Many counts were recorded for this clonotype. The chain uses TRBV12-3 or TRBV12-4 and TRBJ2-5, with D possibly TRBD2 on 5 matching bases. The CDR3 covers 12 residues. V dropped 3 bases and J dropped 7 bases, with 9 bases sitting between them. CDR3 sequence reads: CASSLDFGTQYF. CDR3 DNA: TGTGCCAGCAGTTTGGACTTTGGGACCCAGTACTTC.

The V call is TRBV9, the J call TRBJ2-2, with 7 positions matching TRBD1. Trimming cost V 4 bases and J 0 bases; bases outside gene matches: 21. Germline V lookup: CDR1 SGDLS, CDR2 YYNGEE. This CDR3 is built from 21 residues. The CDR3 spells CASSPDREETQGCANTGELFF. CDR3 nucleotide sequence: TGTGCCAGCAGCCCCGACAGGGAAGAGACCCAGGGCTGTGCGAACACCGGGGAGCTGTTTTTT. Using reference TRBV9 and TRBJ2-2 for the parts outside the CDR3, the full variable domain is DSGVTQTPKHLITATGQRVTLRCSPRSGDLSVYWYQQSLDQGLQFLIQYYNGEERAKGNILERFSAQQFPDLHSELNLSSLELGDSALYFCASSPDREETQGCANTGELFFGEGSRLTVL.

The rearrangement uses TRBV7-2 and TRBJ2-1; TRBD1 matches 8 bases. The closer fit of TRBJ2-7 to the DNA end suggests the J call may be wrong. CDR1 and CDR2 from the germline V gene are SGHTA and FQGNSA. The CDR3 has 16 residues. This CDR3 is CASSLGRRGRSYEQYF. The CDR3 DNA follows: TGTGCCAGCAGCTTAGGTCGCAGGGGGCGTTCCTACGAGCAGTACTTC.

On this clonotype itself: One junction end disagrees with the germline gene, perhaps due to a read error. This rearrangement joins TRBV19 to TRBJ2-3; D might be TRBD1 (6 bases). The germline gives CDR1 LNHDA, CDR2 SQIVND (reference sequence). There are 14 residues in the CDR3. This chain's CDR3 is CASSLGQPTDTRYF. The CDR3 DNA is TGTGCCAGTAGTCTCGGACAGCCCACAGATACGCGGTACTTT.

The CDR3 coding sequence is TGTGCCAGCAGACCCACCTCAGGGGGACGTAATCAGCCCCAGCATTTT. Translation: CASRPTSGGRNQPQHF. The chain combines TRBV7-9 with TRBJ1-5; 7 bases map to TRBD1. Germline V gives CDR1 SEHNR, CDR2 FQNEAQ (reference sequence). The V and J ends lost 6 bases and 4 bases, in that order; junction bases with no gene match: 12. The CDR3 runs 16 residues. Based on the CDR3 plus reference TRBV7-9 and TRBJ1-5, the full variable domain is DTGVSQNPRHKITKRGQNVTFRCDPISEHNRLYWYRQTLGQGPEFLTYFQNEAQLEKSRLLSDRFSAERPKGSFSTLEIQRTEQGDSAMYLCASRPTSGGRNQPQHFGDGTRLSIL.

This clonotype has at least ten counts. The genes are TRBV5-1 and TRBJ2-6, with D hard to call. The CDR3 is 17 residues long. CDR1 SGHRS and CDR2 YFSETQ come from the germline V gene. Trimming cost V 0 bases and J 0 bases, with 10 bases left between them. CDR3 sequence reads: CASSLEGRSSGANVLTF. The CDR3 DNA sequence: TGCGCCAGCAGCTTGGAAGGCCGAAGCTCTGGGGCCAACGTCCTGACTTTC. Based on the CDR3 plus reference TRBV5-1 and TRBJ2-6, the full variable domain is KAGVTQTPRYLIKTRGQQVTLSCSPISGHRSVSWYQQTPGQGLQFLFEYFSETQRNKGNFPGRFSGRQFSNSRSEMNVSTLELGDSALYLCASSLEGRSSGANVLTFGAGSRLTVL.

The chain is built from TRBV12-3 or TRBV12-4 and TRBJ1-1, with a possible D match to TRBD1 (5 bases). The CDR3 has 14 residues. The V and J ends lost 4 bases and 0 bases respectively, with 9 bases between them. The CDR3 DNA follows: TGTGCCAGCAGTTGGGACGGGATGAACACTGAAGCTTTCTTT. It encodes CASSWDGMNTEAFF.